The TCR beta chain under discussion was sequenced for a study of molecular identifiers for immune sequencing clone quantification. V lost 5 bases, J lost 10 bases, and 18 bases lay in between. The germline CDR1 and CDR2 sequences are SGHVS and FNYEAQ. This CDR3 contains 13 residues. TCRdb re-called the PCR reads through MiXCR, storing one row per CDR3 protein. Of about 630,000 distinct CDR3 sequences in the sample, roughly 27% were seen once. What was sequenced was naive CD8+ T cells from blood, with Jurkat cell RNA spiked in. Subset in this sample: FACS-sorted CD8+CD4-CCR7+CD45RA+ naive T cells. The chain recombines TRBV7-6 with TRBJ2-7, with D possibly being TRBD1 (7 bases). This clonotype originated in a human donor in good health. Some libraries in this study had Jurkat cell RNA spiked in. CDR3 coding DNA: TGTGCCAGCAGCCCCCCAGGGGGAGGTGATCAGTACTTC. Protein sequence: CASSPPGGGDQYF.